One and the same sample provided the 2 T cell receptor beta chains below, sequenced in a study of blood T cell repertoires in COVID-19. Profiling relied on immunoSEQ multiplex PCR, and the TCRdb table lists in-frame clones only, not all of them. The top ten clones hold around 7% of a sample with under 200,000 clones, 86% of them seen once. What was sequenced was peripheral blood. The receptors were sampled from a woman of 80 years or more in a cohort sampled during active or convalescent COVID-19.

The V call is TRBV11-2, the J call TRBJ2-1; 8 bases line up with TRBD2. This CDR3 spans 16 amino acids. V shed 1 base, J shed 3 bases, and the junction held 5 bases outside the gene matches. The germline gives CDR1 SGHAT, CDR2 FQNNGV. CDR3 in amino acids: CASSLVGGTSYNEQFF. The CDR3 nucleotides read TGTGCCAGCAGCTTAGTTGGTGGGACTAGCTACAATGAGCAGTTCTTC. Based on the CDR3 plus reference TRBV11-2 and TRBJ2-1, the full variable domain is EAGVAQSPRYKIIEKRQSVAFWCNPISGHATLYWYQQILGQGPKLLIQFQNNGVVDDSQLPKDRFSAERLKGVDSTLKIQPAKLEDSAVYLCASSLVGGTSYNEQFFGPGTRLTVL.

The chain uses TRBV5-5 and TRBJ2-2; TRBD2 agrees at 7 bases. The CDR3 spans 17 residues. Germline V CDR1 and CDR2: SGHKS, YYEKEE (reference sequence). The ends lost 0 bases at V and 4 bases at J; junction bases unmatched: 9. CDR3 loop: CASSLAWSGGGTGELFF. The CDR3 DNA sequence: TGTGCCAGCAGCTTGGCCTGGTCGGGGGGAGGCACCGGGGAGCTGTTTTTT.